The rows below give T cell receptor beta chains drawn from one sample of a study of T cells in Graves' hyperthyroidism and ophthalmopathy. TCRdb re-called the multiplex PCR reads with MiXCR, one entry per CDR3 protein. The data hold about 320,000 distinct CDR3 sequences, with 16% observed a single time. The sequenced sample consisted of blood. All receptors derive from a young man with Graves' hyperthyroidism. The CDR3 runs from the conserved cysteine through the conserved F or W. D genes are given only for firm matches. Clone size is not always given. Where it is, it says once, few, many or a class for expanded clones.

D gene | clone size | J gene | V gene | CDR3 DNA | CDR3 protein
. | many | TRBJ2-1 | TRBV12-3/TRBV12-4 | TGTGCCAGCAGTAGGAGTGCGGTTGAGCAGTTCTTC | CASSRSAVEQFF
. | many | TRBJ1-1 | TRBV10-3 | TGTGCCATCAGTGAGTCAACAGGGAGAACTGAAGCTTTCTTT | CAISESTGRTEAFF
. | few | TRBJ1-2 | TRBV19 | TGTGCCAGTAGCCCAATGGACCGGTTATATGGCTACACCTTC | CASSPMDRLYGYTF
. | many | TRBJ2-1 | TRBV6-1 | TGTGCCAGCAGTGATCGAATCGCTAGCGCCGACAATGAGCAGTTCTTC | CASSDRIASADNEQFF
. | . | TRBJ2-3 | TRBV30 | TGTGCCTGGAGCCCGGGGAGGGGGCGAGATACGCAGTATTTT | CAWSPGRGRDTQYF
. | many | TRBJ2-5 | TRBV5-6 | TGTGCCAGCAGCTTAAGGACCGCCTTAGAGACCCAGTACTTC | CASSLRTALETQYF
. | few | TRBJ2-5 | TRBV19 | TGTGCCAGTTGGACCCCCCGGATAGCCCAAGAGACCCAGTACTTC | CASWTPRIAQETQYF
. | many | TRBJ2-1 | TRBV2 | TGTGCCAGCAGTGAAGGGGGGCCGGGGAGGGATAATGAGCAGTTCTTC | CASSEGGPGRDNEQFF
. | many | TRBJ2-1 | TRBV20-1 | TGCAGTGAGCGCCCAAGCTCCTACAATGAGCAGTTCTTC | CSERPSSYNEQFF
TRBD1 | . | TRBJ1-1 | TRBV6-1 | TGTGCCAACAGCACAACAGGGGACACTGAAGCTTTCTTT | CANSTTGDTEAFF
TRBD1 | . | TRBJ2-1 | TRBV19 | TGTGCCAGTAGTATACAGGGGGCCATTGAGCAGTTCTTC | CASSIQGAIEQFF
. | . | TRBJ2-2 | TRBV27 | TGTGCCAGCAGTTTAGCGTTTGGCAGTAACACCGGGGAGCTGTTTTTT | CASSLAFGSNTGELFF
. | few | TRBJ2-1 | TRBV10-2 | TGCGCCAGCAGTGAGGGCACCCACAATGAGCAGTTCTTC | CASSEGTHNEQFF
. | many | TRBJ2-7 | TRBV30 | TGTGCCTGGAGTGTCCGCTCGGGGGAGCAGTACTTC | CAWSVRSGEQYF
TRBD2 | few | TRBJ2-1 | TRBV19 | TGTGCCAGTGTCGGGACTAGCGGGAGTGTAAGTAGTGAGCAGTTCTTC | CASVGTSGSVSSEQFF
. | . | TRBJ2-3 | TRBV7-2 | TGTGCCAGCAGCAAACCAGGTAGCAGGTTAACAGATACGCAGTATTTT | CASSKPGSRLTDTQYF
. | . | TRBJ1-3 | TRBV9 | TGTGCCAGCAGCCCCGGATTCCCCATATATTTT | CASSPGFPIYF
. | . | TRBJ2-7 | TRBV28 | TGTGCCAGCAGTGGCAGTTTAGGCTACGAGCAGTACTTC | CASSGSLGYEQYF
. | . | TRBJ1-6 | TRBV5-5 | TGTGCCAGCAGCTCCCTCGATAATTCACCCCTCCACTTT | CASSSLDNSPLHF
. | . | TRBJ1-1 | TRBV28 | TGTGCCAGCAGTTTAGATCTGGTAACGGGGGACACTGAAGCTTTCTTT | CASSLDLVTGDTEAFF
. | few | TRBJ2-1 | TRBV29-1 | TGCAGCGTCCTCGTCGCGGAATACAATGAGCAGTTCTTC | CSVLVAEYNEQFF
TRBD1 | few | TRBJ1-5 | TRBV9 | TGTGCCAGCAGCTTCCGGGACAGGCCAGATCAGCCCCAGCATTTT | CASSFRDRPDQPQHF
. | . | TRBJ2-7 | TRBV7-2 | TGTGCCAGCAGCCAACCTTGGGTAGGGCAAACCTACGAGCAGTACTTC | CASSQPWVGQTYEQYF
. | many | TRBJ2-5 | TRBV3-1 | TGTGCCAGCAGCCAAGATGACGGCGAGACCCAGTACTTC | CASSQDDGETQYF
TRBD1 | few | TRBJ2-7 | TRBV2 | TGTGCCAGCCCGGGACAGGGAGATTCCTACGAGCAGTACTTC | CASPGQGDSYEQYF
. | few | TRBJ1-2 | TRBV24-1 | TGTGCCACCAGTGACAGCTATGGCTACACCTTC | CATSDSYGYTF
. | few | TRBJ1-4 | TRBV10-3 | TGTGCCATCAGTAGGGACGGACTCAATGAAAAACTGTTTTTT | CAISRDGLNEKLFF
. | many | TRBJ1-2 | TRBV20-1 | TGCAGTGCTAGAGATGGTCAGAACTATGGCTACACCTTC | CSARDGQNYGYTF